A selection of T cell receptor beta chains follows, all from one sample in a study of blood T cell repertoires in COVID-19. TCRdb's table, derived via immunoSEQ multiplex PCR, lists solely in-frame clones and lacks some. The table includes 80,000 or so clones, roughly 80% detected once. The sequencing sample was made of peripheral blood. The receptors were sampled from a woman between 65 and 79 years old with acute or convalescent COVID-19. The CDR3 runs from the conserved cysteine through the conserved F or W. D genes are given only for firm matches. Size is stated for part of the rows, as once, few or many counts, or as a class when the clone is expanded.

-	TRBV4-1	TRBJ2-7	TRBD1	TGCGCCAGCAGCCAAGTGCCGGGACAGAATCACTACGAGCAGTACTTC	CASSQVPGQNHYEQYF
-	TRBV12-5	TRBJ2-3	-	TGTGCCGCGGCATCGTTGGGTGGAGGGACAGATACGCAGTATTTT	CAAASLGGGTDTQYF
-	TRBV19	TRBJ2-4	-	TGTGCCAGTAGTATACAAAGCGGTGGGACTTTAAACATTCAGTACTTC	CASSIQSGGTLNIQYF
many	TRBV19	TRBJ1-2	TRBD1	TGTGCCAGTAGTCGACAGGGAAATGGCTACACCTTC	CASSRQGNGYTF
-	TRBV24-1	TRBJ2-1	-	TGTGCCACCAGTGATTCTAACCGACTTGGCTCCTACAATGAGCAGTTCTTC	CATSDSNRLGSYNEQFF
-	TRBV27	TRBJ2-1	-	TGTGCCAGCAGTTTACCGGGTTACAATGAGCAGTTCTTC	CASSLPGYNEQFF
-	TRBV30	TRBJ1-2	TRBD1	TGTGCCTGTGGACAGGGGCAGGACTATGGCTACACCTTC	CACGQGQDYGYTF
-	TRBV25-1	TRBJ2-1	TRBD1	TGTGCCAGCAGTGTACAGGGGCGGGATGAGCAGTTCTTC	CASSVQGRDEQFF
once	TRBV5-1	TRBJ2-7	TRBD1	TGCGCCAGCAGGACAGGGACAGGCTACGAGCAGTACTTC	CASRTGTGYEQYF
-	TRBV20-1	TRBJ2-7	-	TGCAGTGCTAGTCGGCAGGGAAGACTCCAGGGCCGTTCTGAGCAGTACTTC	CSASRQGRLQGRSEQYF
-	TRBV9	TRBJ2-3	-	TGTGCCAGCAGCGCAAACACAGATACGCAGTATTTT	CASSANTDTQYF
-	TRBV5-1	TRBJ1-2	TRBD1	TGCGCCAGCAGCCAAGACAGGGGGTCTGGCTACACCTTC	CASSQDRGSGYTF
-	TRBV11-1	TRBJ2-1	TRBD2	TGTGCCAGCAGGGGATCGTCGGGAGGATCGCGGGAGCAGTTCTTC	CASRGSSGGSREQFF
many	TRBV6-5	TRBJ1-1	TRBD1	TGTGCCAGCATCGGACAGGGCGCTGAAGCTTTCTTT	CASIGQGAEAFF
few	TRBV6-4	TRBJ1-2	-	TGTGCCAGCAGTGTCACGGGACAACCGGGCTATGGCTACACCTTC	CASSVTGQPGYGYTF
-	TRBV30	TRBJ1-2	TRBD1	TGTGCCTGGACCCTCACAGGGGTCTATGGCTACACCTTC	CAWTLTGVYGYTF
-	TRBV5-1	TRBJ2-7	TRBD1	TGCGCCAGCAGCACCGGGACAGGGTCCTACGAGCAGTACTTC	CASSTGTGSYEQYF
-	TRBV30	TRBJ2-1	TRBD2	TGTGCCTGGAGTCCCTCGGCGGGAGGGTTCCGGTTCTTC	CAWSPSAGGFRFF
-	TRBV5-4	TRBJ1-2	-	TGTGCCAGCAGCTTGATAGGAGTTGGTATAGGAGGCTACACCTTC	CASSLIGVGIGGYTF
-	TRBV13	TRBJ1-4	-	TGTGCCAGCAGCTTACGGGGGGGATCTAATGAAAAACTGTTTTTT	CASSLRGGSNEKLFF
once	TRBV3-1/TRBV3-2	TRBJ1-1	TRBD1	TGTGCCAGCAGCCAAGATGGGACAGGGCCCGCGGAAGCTTTCTTT	CASSQDGTGPAEAFF
-	TRBV6-1	TRBJ1-1	TRBD1	TGTGCCAGCAGTGAACAGGGGGCGATGACTGAAGCTTTCTTT	CASSEQGAMTEAFF
-	TRBV24-1	TRBJ2-7	TRBD1	TGTGCCGTTGGGACAGACTACGAGCAGTACTTC	CAVGTDYEQYF
-	TRBV7-2	TRBJ2-5	-	TGTGCCAGCAGCTTAGGAGCCGGGAGCCCGAAAGAGACCCAGTACTTC	CASSLGAGSPKETQYF
few	TRBV19	TRBJ2-5	-	TGTGCCAGTAAGGGCAGGGGAGTGGAGACCCAGTACTTC	CASKGRGVETQYF
-	TRBV24-1	TRBJ2-7	TRBD2	TGTGCCACCAGTGACCGTAGCGGGAGCGGGAGCGAGCAGTACTTC	CATSDRSGSGSEQYF
-	TRBV29-1	TRBJ1-3	TRBD1	TGCAGCGTTACTCCGCCCGGGACAGGGACGACTGGAAACACCATATATTTT	CSVTPPGTGTTGNTIYF
-	TRBV30	TRBJ2-5	TRBD2	TGTGCCTGGACTAGCGGGAGTTGGGAGACCCAGTACTTC	CAWTSGSWETQYF
-	TRBV7-2	TRBJ1-5	TRBD1	TGTGCCAGCAGCCCCGGGACAGGGTTCGGCGGCAATCAGCCCCAGCATTTT	CASSPGTGFGGNQPQHF
-	TRBV2	TRBJ2-1	-	TGTGCCAGCATGGTCACGCGCTCCTACAATGAGCAGTTCTTC	CASMVTRSYNEQFF
-	TRBV24-1	TRBJ2-2	TRBD1	TGTGCCACCAGTGATTGGGGACAGGGGGAGGCCGGGGAGCTGTTTTTT	CATSDWGQGEAGELFF
once	TRBV12-3/TRBV12-4	TRBJ2-7	-	TGTGCCAGCAGCCGAGTTTCGGGTGAGCAGTACTTC	CASSRVSGEQYF
-	TRBV5-1	TRBJ2-1	-	TGCGCCAGCAGCAATGTCTTTAGCGGAAATGAGCAGTTCTTC	CASSNVFSGNEQFF
-	TRBV5-5	TRBJ2-7	TRBD2	TGTGCCAGCAGTCGTAGCGGGAGCTCCTACGAGCAGTACTTC	CASSRSGSSYEQYF
once	TRBV3-1/TRBV3-2	TRBJ2-1	-	TGTGCCAGCACGGACAGACCAGGTTTTTCCTACAATGAGCAGTTCTTC	CASTDRPGFSYNEQFF
-	TRBV23-1	TRBJ2-7	-	TGCGCCAGCAGTCAATATATGAGACTCCCCTACGAGCAGTACTTC	CASSQYMRLPYEQYF
-	TRBV20-1	TRBJ2-3	-	TGCAGTGCTAGTACGCCACTAACTCACACAGATACGCAGTATTTT	CSASTPLTHTDTQYF
-	TRBV30	TRBJ2-5	-	TGTGCCTGGAGTCGCGGCGGGAAAGAGACCCAGTACTTC	CAWSRGGKETQYF
-	TRBV29-1	TRBJ1-6	-	TGCAGCGAGCGGGCGGGTTTTATAGGTTCACCCCTCCACTTT	CSERAGFIGSPLHF
-	TRBV24-1	TRBJ2-2	-	TGTGCCACCAGTGATTTCAAGAGGGCCGCCGGGGAGCTGTTTTTT	CATSDFKRAAGELFF
-	TRBV10-3	TRBJ1-2	-	TGTGCCATCAGTGAGGGCAGGGAATATGGCTACACCTTC	CAISEGREYGYTF
-	TRBV19	TRBJ1-5	TRBD1	TGTGCCAGTAACGATCCCAGGGGGATATTAGGCAATCAGCCCCAGCATTTT	CASNDPRGILGNQPQHF
few	TRBV7-9	TRBJ1-1	-	TGTGCCAGCAGCTCGACAGGTACGACTGAAGCTTTCTTT	CASSSTGTTEAFF
-	TRBV18	TRBJ2-2	TRBD2	TGTGCCAGCTCCGCCTGGACTAGCAATATTGCCGGGGAGCTGTTTTTT	CASSAWTSNIAGELFF
-	TRBV5-1	TRBJ2-7	TRBD1	TGCGCCAGCAGCTTGGTACAGGGGGCGGGTGAGCAGTACTTC	CASSLVQGAGEQYF
-	TRBV11-2	TRBJ2-5	TRBD1	TGTGCCAGCAGCCCTAATCCCCAACAGGGGTGGGAGACCCAGTACTTC	CASSPNPQQGWETQYF
few	TRBV2	TRBJ2-2	TRBD1	TGTGCCAGCAGAAGGGACAGGGAGGAGGAGCTGTTTTTT	CASRRDREEELFF
-	TRBV5-1	TRBJ2-7	TRBD1	TGCGCCAGCAGACAGGGGTCCTCCTACGAGCAGTACTTC	CASRQGSSYEQYF
-	TRBV27	TRBJ2-7	-	TGTGCCAGCAGTTTAGGGACCAGGGGCTCCTACGAGCAGTACTTC	CASSLGTRGSYEQYF
-	TRBV27	TRBJ2-2	-	TGTGCCAGCAGTCCTAACACCGGGGAGCTGTTTTTT	CASSPNTGELFF
once	TRBV6-5	TRBJ1-5	-	TGTGCCAGCAGTTATCCGGGGGGCAATCAGCCCCAGCATTTT	CASSYPGGNQPQHF
-	TRBV7-9	TRBJ2-3	-	TGTGCCAGCAGCTTGGGGCGCGCAGATACGCAGTATTTT	CASSLGRADTQYF